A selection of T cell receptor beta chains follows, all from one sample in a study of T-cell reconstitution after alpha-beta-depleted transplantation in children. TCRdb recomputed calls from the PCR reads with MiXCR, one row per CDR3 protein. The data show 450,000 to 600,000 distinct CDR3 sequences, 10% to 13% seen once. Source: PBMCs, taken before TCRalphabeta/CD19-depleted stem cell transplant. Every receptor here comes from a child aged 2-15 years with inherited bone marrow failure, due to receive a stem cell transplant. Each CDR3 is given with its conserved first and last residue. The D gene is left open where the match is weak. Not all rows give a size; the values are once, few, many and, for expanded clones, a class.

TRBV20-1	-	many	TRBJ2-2	TGCAGTGCTAGAGATAATCCTCTAGGGCCCGGGGAGCTGTTTTTT	CSARDNPLGPGELFF
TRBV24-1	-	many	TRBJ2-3	TGTGCCACCAGTGATCTCGGACTCGGCACAGATACGCAGTATTTT	CATSDLGLGTDTQYF
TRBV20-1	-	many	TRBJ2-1	TGCAGTGCTAGAAGGGGCGGTCGGGCCAGTGAGCAGTTCTTC	CSARRGGRASEQFF
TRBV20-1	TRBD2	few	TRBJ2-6	TGCAGTGCTAGAGCCCGACTAGCGGAGAGCTCTGGGGCCAACGTCCTGACTTTC	CSARARLAESSGANVLTF
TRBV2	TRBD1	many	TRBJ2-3	TGTGCCAGCAGTGGGGACAGTGGGCAGTATTTT	CASSGDSGQYF
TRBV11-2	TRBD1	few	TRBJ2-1	TGTGCCAGCAGCGAAGAACAGGGGGCCTACAATGAGCAGTTCTTC	CASSEEQGAYNEQFF
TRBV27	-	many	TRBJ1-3	TGTGCCAGCAGTTTATTTGGACATCCTGGAAACACCATATATTTT	CASSLFGHPGNTIYF
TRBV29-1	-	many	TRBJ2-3	TGCAGCGTTGGGGTATATTCACAGGATACGCAGTATTTT	CSVGVYSQDTQYF
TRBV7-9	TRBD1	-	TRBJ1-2	TGTGCCAGCAGCAGAGGACAGGGGGCGAATGGCTACACCTTC	CASSRGQGANGYTF
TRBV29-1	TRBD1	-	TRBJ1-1	TGCAGCGCAGGGACAGGGGGGTCGAACACTGAAGCTTTCTTT	CSAGTGGSNTEAFF
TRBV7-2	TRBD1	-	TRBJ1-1	TGTGCCAGCAGCTTGCTGACAGGGGGCGGTGAAGCTTTCTTT	CASSLLTGGGEAFF
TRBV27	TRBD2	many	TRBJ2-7	TGTGCCAGCACCCATAGGGCTAGCGGGAGCGAGCAGTACTTC	CASTHRASGSEQYF
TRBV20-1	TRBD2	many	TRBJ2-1	TGCAGTGCTCGGATGGAACTAGCGGGGGTATACAATGAGCAGTTCTTC	CSARMELAGVYNEQFF
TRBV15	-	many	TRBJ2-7	TGTGCCACCAGCGGTAGCGGTTTCTACGAGCAGTACTTC	CATSGSGFYEQYF
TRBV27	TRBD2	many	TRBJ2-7	TGTGCCAGCACCTCCGGGACTAGCGAGCAGTACTTC	CASTSGTSEQYF
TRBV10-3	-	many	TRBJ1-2	TGTGCCATCAGCGATCACAGGACAGCTAACTATGGCTACACCTTC	CAISDHRTANYGYTF
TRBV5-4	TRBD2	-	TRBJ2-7	TGTGCCAGCAGCTCGCGCGGGAGGGCCGAGTCCTACGAGCAGTACTTC	CASSSRGRAESYEQYF
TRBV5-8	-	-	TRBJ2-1	TGTGCCAGCAGCTTACAACCACACAATGAGCAGTTCTTC	CASSLQPHNEQFF
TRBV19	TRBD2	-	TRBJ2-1	TGTGCCAGTAGTCCTGTTAGCGGGGGCTCCTACAATGAGCAGTTCTTC	CASSPVSGGSYNEQFF
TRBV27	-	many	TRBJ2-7	TGTGCCAGCAGTTTATCGCATACCTACGAGCAGTACTTC	CASSLSHTYEQYF
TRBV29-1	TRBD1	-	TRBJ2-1	TGCAGCGTTAGACAGGGGAGCTCCTACAATGAGCAGTTCTTC	CSVRQGSSYNEQFF
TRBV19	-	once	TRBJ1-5	TGTGCCAGTAGCTTCCCACCCTATACCCAGGGAGGACGTCAGCCCCAGCATTTT	CASSFPPYTQGGRQPQHF
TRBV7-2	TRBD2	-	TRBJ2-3	TGTGCCAGCAGCTTAAAACTAGCGGGAGTAAGAGATACGCAGTATTTT	CASSLKLAGVRDTQYF
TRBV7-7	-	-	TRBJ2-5	TGTGCTAGCAGCTTAAAGGTTTCTGCGACGGATAAAGAGACCCAGTACTTC	CASSLKVSATDKETQYF
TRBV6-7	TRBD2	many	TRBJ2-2	TGTGCCAGCAGTTACTCGACTCAGGGACCAGGACTAGCGGGGACCGGGGAGCTGTTTTTT	CASSYSTQGPGLAGTGELFF